This entry features one TCR beta chain sequence. The source material, RNA transcripts, was used to amplify TCR beta CDR3 regions. TCR CDR3 regions were first amplified by RT-PCR with HTBI primers. TCRdb passed the multiplex PCR reads through MiXCR, listing each CDR3 protein once. The table includes 300,000 to 450,000 distinct CDR3 sequences, 13% to 15% detected once. Per the germline V gene, CDR1 is MNHEY and CDR2 is SVGEGT. Trimming took 7 bases from V and 9 from J, leaving 16 bases between them. The length of the CDR3 is 12 residues. The sample is drawn from a study of T cells in Graves' hyperthyroidism and ophthalmopathy.

The chain carries TRBV6-2 or TRBV6-3 and TRBJ2-7; no definite D call. The source is a young woman with Graves' ophthalmopathy. Sequencing input: blood. As DNA, the CDR3 is TGTGCCAGCAAGGCAGACCCTACGGGGCAGTACTTC. Its translation: CASKADPTGQYF.